These 28 T cell receptor beta chains originate from one sample sequenced in a study of breast tumors, draining lymph nodes, adjacent tissues. TCRdb reprocessed the multiplex PCR reads via MiXCR and lists one record per CDR3 protein. The data contain 12,000 or so distinct CDR3 sequences, roughly 53% of them singletons. The sample consisted of breast tumor tissue. The receptors originated from a female donor with breast cancer. Some clones in this sample may be carry-over from other donors' samples.

This chain connects TRBV14 to TRBJ2-5; maybe TRBD2 (5 bases). Germline V gene lookup returns CDR1 SGHDN and CDR2 FVKESK. The CDR3 has 14 residues. Trimming took 2 bases from V and 2 from J, leaving 9 bases between them. DNA of the CDR3: TGTGCCAGCAGCCAAAACCGAGGGCAAGAGACCCAGTACTTC. This translates into CASSQNRGQETQYF.

This clonotype qualifies as medium-sized (0.01 to 0.1%). The CDR3 nucleotides read TGTGCTAGTGGTTTAGGACAGGGACGCTCCACAGATACGCAGTATTTT. Translated, it gives CASGLGQGRSTDTQYF. The chain joins TRBV12-5 to TRBJ2-3, with 8 bases identical to TRBD1. Germline V CDR1 and CDR2: LGHNT, FRNRAP. Unmatched junction bases numbered 7, after V lost 3 bases and J lost 2 bases. The CDR3 is 16 amino acids.

The chain couples TRBV7-3 to TRBJ2-1; 9 bases map to TRBD1. Germline CDR1 SGHTA, CDR2 FQGTGA. The CDR3 is made up of 13 amino acids. The V gene end was trimmed by 5 bases and the J gene end by 10 bases; junction bases not matched to a gene: 6. CDR3 bases: TGTGCCAGCAGCCGGGACAGGGCCGGAGAGCAGTTCTTC. It is translated as CASSRDRAGEQFF.

This rearrangement joins TRBV6-2 or TRBV6-3 to TRBJ2-7; the match to TRBD2 covers 7 bases. CDR1 and CDR2 (germline): MNHEY, SVGEGT. CDR3 length: 14 residues. V shed 5 bases and J 2 bases; nucleotides not matched to a gene: 6. The CDR3 DNA reads as TGTGCCAGCAGTCACCCCAGCGGGACCTACGAGCAGTACTTC. Encoded protein: CASSHPSGTYEQYF.

This clonotype was counted a few times. The genes are TRBV12-3 or TRBV12-4 and TRBJ2-3; no clear D gene. The CDR3 consists of 15 residues. Trimming stripped 2 bases from V and 5 bases from J, with 14 bases between. The CDR3 loop reads CASSLYRTAGDTQYF. CDR3 in DNA: TGTGCCAGCAGTTTATATCGGACCGCCGGAGATACGCAGTATTTT.

The CDR3 is CASSEGLPTDTQYF. The CDR3 bases are TGTGCCAGCAGTGAGGGACTCCCCACAGATACGCAGTATTTT. The chain couples TRBV2 to TRBJ2-3, with a possible D match to TRBD2 (6 bases). Germline assignment: CDR1 SNHLY and CDR2 FYNNEI. The CDR3 has 14 amino acids. The ends were cut back, 3 bases at V and 2 bases at J, with 9 bases in the middle.

This rearrangement joins TRBV6-5 to TRBJ2-7, with 10 bases that match TRBD2. The germline CDR1 and CDR2 sequences are MNHEY and SVGAGI. Trimming cost V 0 bases and J 6 bases; bases outside gene matches: 8. The CDR3 consists of 16 residues. The CDR3 DNA reads TGTGCCAGCAGTTACTCCCGTCGAACTAGCGGGGCCGAGCAGTACTTC. Its protein is CASSYSRRTSGAEQYF.

This chain uses TRBV7-2 with TRBJ2-3; D unclear. The CDR3 totals 12 residues. CDR1 is SGHTA and CDR2 is FQGNSA in the germline V gene. V lost 5 bases to trimming and J lost 4 bases, with 7 bases between them. The CDR3: CASSLAADTQYF. The CDR3, as DNA: TGTGCCAGCAGCCTTGCAGCAGATACGCAGTATTTT.

The rearrangement links TRBV9 to TRBJ2-3, with 7 bases lining up with TRBD2. V lost 4 bases to trimming and J lost 4 bases; unmatched junction nucleotides: 18. The CDR3 has 18 residues. The germline CDR1 and CDR2 sequences are SGDLS and YYNGEE. This CDR3 is CASSKVGGMGVIADTQYF. The CDR3 DNA reads as TGTGCCAGCAGCAAGGTGGGGGGGATGGGGGTGATCGCAGATACGCAGTATTTT.

This chain links TRBV20-1 with TRBJ2-3; 11 bases are a match to TRBD2. The CDR3 length is 19 residues. The V and J ends lost 0 bases and 5 bases, in that order; junction bases with no gene match: 16. CDR1 and CDR2 (germline): DFQATT, SNEGSKA (reference sequence). The CDR3: CSARDLNEVAGGTEDTQYF. The CDR3 DNA follows: TGCAGTGCTAGAGATTTGAATGAGGTAGCGGGAGGGACGGAAGATACGCAGTATTTT.

This clonotype was detected a few times. The chain links TRBV7-9 to TRBJ2-2; 7 positions agree with TRBD2. In germline, CDR1 is SEHNR, CDR2 FQNEAQ (reference sequence). This CDR3 has 16 residues. J gave up 3 bases and V 3 bases, and 7 bases lay outside the gene matches. Here the CDR3 DNA reads TGTGCCAGCAGCTTTCCCCCGGGAGGATACACCGGGGAGCTGTTTTTT. Translating it yields CASSFPPGGYTGELFF. Together with reference TRBV7-9 and TRBJ2-2, the CDR3 gives the full variable domain: DTGVSQNPRHKITKRGQNVTFRCDPISEHNRLYWYRQTLGQGPEFLTYFQNEAQLEKSRLLSDRFSAERPKGSFSTLEIQRTEQGDSAMYLCASSFPPGGYTGELFFGEGSRLTVL.

This chain uses TRBV6-2 or TRBV6-3 with TRBJ2-3; 8 bases align to TRBD2. The CDR3 has 14 amino acids. J was trimmed by 2 bases and V by 8 bases; bases with no gene match: 6. Germline loops: CDR1 MNHEY, CDR2 SVGEGT. The CDR3 loop reads CASSGAGVTDTQYF. In DNA, the CDR3 is TGTGCCAGCTCGGGAGCGGGAGTCACAGATACGCAGTATTTT.

This chain connects TRBV29-1 to TRBJ2-3; the match to TRBD1 covers 8 bases. The CDR3 has 12 amino acids. Germline-derived CDR1 and CDR2 are SQVTM and ANQGSEA. The CDR3 is CATGQVQDTQYF. For the CDR3, the DNA is TGCGCGACGGGACAGGTCCAAGATACGCAGTATTTT.

This clonotype is medium-sized (0.01 to 0.1%) in the sample. The chain links TRBV2 to TRBJ1-6; no clear D. Germline V gives CDR1 SNHLY, CDR2 FYNNEI. V was shortened by 2 bases and J by 9 bases, with 11 bases between the two germline ends. The CDR3 extends over 14 amino acids. Written as DNA, the CDR3 is TGTGCCAGCAGTGAACCTGTCGACCGTTCACCCCTCCACTTT. As protein: CASSEPVDRSPLHF.

J is TRBJ2-7 and V is TRBV4-1; 8 bases fit TRBD1. The CDR3 contains 17 residues. V lost 1 base and J lost 5; bases outside the gene matches: 13. Germline V gene sequence: CDR1 MGHRA, CDR2 YSYEKL. This chain's CDR3 is CASSQGLGTGFLNEQYF. The DNA for the CDR3 is TGCGCCAGCAGCCAAGGACTCGGGACAGGCTTTTTGAACGAGCAGTACTTC.

This clonotype was picked up many times. V is TRBV4-3 and J is TRBJ2-7; no clear D. The CDR3 spans 16 residues. V shed 1 base and J shed 2 bases, with 15 bases lying between them. Germline V gene lookup returns CDR1 LGHNA and CDR2 YSLEER. The CDR3 region is CASSQGTADPAYEQYF. CDR3 bases: TGCGCCAGCAGCCAAGGCACAGCCGACCCAGCCTACGAGCAGTACTTC.

V is TRBV2 and J is TRBJ2-7; D uncertain. Germline V gives CDR1 SNHLY, CDR2 FYNNEI. There are 12 residues in the CDR3. The ends were cut back, 5 bases at V and 5 bases at J, with 10 bases in the middle. CDR3 sequence: CASSRGRHEQYF. CDR3 nucleotides: TGTGCCAGCAGTCGTGGAAGACACGAGCAGTACTTC.

This clonotype is categorized as medium-sized. V gene TRBV10-3 combines with J gene TRBJ1-5; a possible D gene is TRBD1 (5 bases). The CDR3 covers 14 residues. The germline V and J ends were trimmed by 10 bases and 6 bases, with 19 bases remaining between them. Germline assignment: CDR1 ENHRY and CDR2 SYGVKD. CDR3 sequence reads: CATARRGAGQPQHF. CDR3 in DNA: TGTGCCACCGCTCGGAGGGGCGCGGGTCAGCCCCAGCATTTT.

V usage is TRBV10-3 and J usage is TRBJ2-7; 9 bases line up with TRBD1. The CDR3 consists of 14 residues. With V trimmed by 4 bases and J by 4 bases, 5 bases remained unmatched. Looked up from germline, CDR1 is ENHRY and CDR2 is SYGVKD. The chain's CDR3 is CAISVGDRGYEQYF. The DNA for the CDR3 is TGTGCCATCAGTGTGGGAGACAGGGGGTACGAGCAGTACTTC.

The rearrangement links TRBV29-1 to TRBJ2-7; 7 nucleotides line up with TRBD1. The CDR3 loop spans 13 amino acids. The junction had 12 bases not matched to a gene; V was cut back by 6 bases and J by 7 bases. In germline, CDR1 is SQVTM, CDR2 ANQGSEA. The CDR3 sequence: CSVARDSSLEQYF. The CDR3 DNA reads as TGCAGCGTCGCTCGGGACAGCTCTTTAGAGCAGTACTTC.

The rearrangement uses TRBV7-2 and TRBJ2-3; D remains unclear. Per the germline V gene, CDR1 is SGHTA and CDR2 is FQGNSA. The CDR3 consists of 14 residues. Trimming pared 1 base from V and 6 bases from J, leaving 11 bases between. The CDR3 spells CASSLGGTTDTQYF. CDR3 DNA sequence: TGTGCCAGCAGCTTAGGTGGAACCACGGATACGCAGTATTTT.

With regard to this clonotype: This may stem from a read error, because a much larger clone lies one nucleotide away. The CDR3 region has the DNA TGTGCCAGCAGTTTTCGTGTGCCTAGGGGAGCCGTGTTAGGCACTGAAGCTTTCTTT. Translation: CASSFRVPRGAVLGTEAFF. The rearrangement uses TRBV12-3 or TRBV12-4 and TRBJ1-1; TRBD1 is a possible D gene (5 bases). V was cut by 3 bases and J by 4 bases, with 27 bases left in between. This CDR3 spans 19 amino acids.

This clonotype appeared a few times. The chain combines TRBV14 with TRBJ2-2, with a possible D match to TRBD2 (5 bases). In germline, CDR1 is SGHDN, CDR2 FVKESK. V was shortened by 1 base and J by 5 bases, with 8 bases between the two germline ends. The CDR3 is 14 residues long. The CDR3: CASSQVRGTGELFF. CDR3 nucleotides: TGTGCCAGCAGCCAAGTCCGGGGTACCGGGGAGCTGTTTTTT.

The V call is TRBV20-1, the J call TRBJ2-5; D is ambiguous. This CDR3 has 16 residues. Germline V lookup: CDR1 DFQATT, CDR2 SNEGSKA (reference sequence). V lost 1 base, J lost 4 bases, and 19 bases lay in between. For the CDR3, the DNA is TGCAGTGCTAGAGGCCCGGAAGAAAGGTTGGCAGAGACCCAGTACTTC. Translated: CSARGPEERLAETQYF.

V and J are TRBV7-3 and TRBJ2-1, with 13 bases that match TRBD2. The CDR3 is 19 residues long. The V gene's germline CDR1 is SGHTA and CDR2 FQGTGA. With 5 bases clipped from V and 0 bases from J, the junction kept 10 bases outside the gene matches. CDR3 amino acids: CASSLLPGLAGPSYNEQFF. The CDR3 DNA reads as TGTGCCAGCAGCCTTCTGCCGGGACTAGCGGGACCCTCCTACAATGAGCAGTTCTTC.

This chain uses TRBV20-1 with TRBJ2-6, with 8 bases that match TRBD1. The CDR3 length is 14 residues. Germline assignment: CDR1 DFQATT and CDR2 SNEGSKA (reference sequence). The junction had 5 bases not matched to a gene; V was cut back by 3 bases and J by 7 bases. CDR3: CSARGTGFANVLTF. The CDR3 coding sequence is TGCAGTGCTAGGGGGACAGGTTTCGCCAACGTCCTGACTTTC.

The table lists this clonotype with many counts. V and J are TRBV5-4 and TRBJ2-3; 10 positions agree with TRBD1. Trimming removed 3 bases from V and 1 base from J; junction bases left unmatched: 2. The germline CDR1 and CDR2 sequences are SGHNT and YYREEE (reference sequence). The CDR3 is 15 residues long. This CDR3 is CASSSGTGGTDTQYF. CDR3 in DNA: TGTGCCAGCAGCTCGGGGACAGGGGGCACAGATACGCAGTATTTT. Complete variable domain (other parts from reference TRBV5-4 and TRBJ2-3): ETGVTQSPTHLIKTRGQQVTLRCSSQSGHNTVSWYQQALGQGPQFIFQYYREEENGRGNFPPRFSGLQFPNYSSELNVNALELDDSALYLCASSSGTGGTDTQYFGPGTRLTVL.

This clonotype was counted ten times or more. The rearrangement uses TRBV10-2 and TRBJ1-1, with D uncertain. The V and J ends lost 7 bases and 5 bases respectively, with 17 bases between them. CDR1 is WSHSY, CDR2 SAAADI, per germline. CDR3 size: 14 residues. CDR3 nucleotide sequence: TGCGCCAGCACTGTTTCCGGGAGTCGTACTGAAGCTTTCTTT. Its translation: CASTVSGSRTEAFF.